Listed below are T cell receptor beta chains from one sample, sequenced in a study of cytomegalovirus exposure and HLA in healthy donors. Clones were read by immunoSEQ multiplex PCR, and TCRdb kept only the in-frame ones, dropping some. The sample lists over 150,000 clones, roughly three quarters occurring once. Sequencing input: PBMCs. Receptors were obtained from a male donor in good health and CMV-seronegative. CDR3s include the opening cysteine and the closing phenylalanine or tryptophan. A D gene is named only where the DNA matches it firmly. Rows give clone size only sometimes, using once, few, many, or a class for an expanded clone.

J gene,V gene,D gene,clone size,CDR3 DNA,CDR3 protein
TRBJ2-7,TRBV5-1,NA,NA,TGCGCCAGCAGGAGCCCTTCCTACGAGCAGTACTTC,CASRSPSYEQYF
TRBJ1-1,TRBV5-4,TRBD1,few,TGTGCCAGCAGCCGGGACAGGGAAAGTCCGAAGGCTTTCTTT,CASSRDRESPKAFF
TRBJ1-1,TRBV11-2,NA,NA,TGTGCCAGCAGCTTAAGCACAGCTCCTATGAACACTGAAGCTTTCTTT,CASSLSTAPMNTEAFF
TRBJ2-6,TRBV28,TRBD1,NA,TGTGCCACCAGAGAACCGGGACAGCGGTTCGTCCTGACTTTC,CATREPGQRFVLTF
TRBJ1-6,TRBV6-5,NA,NA,TGTGCCAGCAGTTACTCGGACAGACTGTGGTCACCCCTCCACTTT,CASSYSDRLWSPLHF
TRBJ2-7,TRBV6-5,NA,NA,TGTGCCAGCAGTTACGCGACAGAAAACTACGAGCAGTACTTC,CASSYATENYEQYF
TRBJ2-7,TRBV5-6,NA,NA,TGTGCCAGCAGCCGCTTCTACGAGCAGTACTTC,CASSRFYEQYF
TRBJ1-2,TRBV10-1,NA,NA,TGCGCCAGCAGTTCCCCGCGGACAGTATCCGGCTACACCTTC,CASSSPRTVSGYTF
TRBJ2-1,TRBV7-3,NA,NA,TGTGCCAGCAGCTTACGTCAGTCCAATGAGCAGTTCTTC,CASSLRQSNEQFF
TRBJ1-1,TRBV19,TRBD1,NA,TGTGCCAGTAGTAAAACAGGGGGCGGATTGACTGAAGCTTTCTTT,CASSKTGGGLTEAFF
TRBJ2-5,TRBV9,TRBD1,NA,TGTGCCAGCAGCGAGGGGACAGGGCCCCAAGAGACCCAGTACTTC,CASSEGTGPQETQYF
TRBJ1-6,TRBV7-2,NA,NA,TGTGCCAGCAGCTTCCAGGCAAACCCCTCAAATTCACCCCTCCACTTT,CASSFQANPSNSPLHF
TRBJ2-7,TRBV5-1,TRBD2,NA,TGCGCCAGCAGCTTCTCCCTAGCGGGAGGGGGGGAGCAGTACTTC,CASSFSLAGGGEQYF
TRBJ2-7,TRBV28,NA,once,TGTGCCAGCACCCCCTCGGCCTCTACGTGGCGGTTAACCGAGCAGTACTTC,CASTPSASTWRLTEQYF
TRBJ1-6,TRBV2,NA,NA,TGTGCCAGCAGTGATTTATCCGAAGAGCGTTCACCCCTCCACTTT,CASSDLSEERSPLHF
TRBJ1-3,TRBV2,NA,NA,TGTGCCAGCAGATCCCGATCGGACAACTCGGACACCATATATTTT,CASRSRSDNSDTIYF
TRBJ2-1,TRBV9,TRBD2,NA,TGTGCCAGCAGCGGCCCCGGGACTAGCGTCTACAATGAGCAGTTCTTC,CASSGPGTSVYNEQFF
TRBJ1-5,TRBV5-1,TRBD1,NA,TGCGCCAGCAGCTTGACAGGGGCCAATCAGCCCCAGCATTTT,CASSLTGANQPQHF
TRBJ2-1,TRBV4-2,TRBD2,NA,TGTGCCAGCAGCCAAATGGGGAGGGAGGGATACAATGAGCAGTTCTTC,CASSQMGREGYNEQFF
TRBJ2-2,TRBV7-2,TRBD2,NA,TGTGCCAGCAGGGCAGCGGGAACGAACACCGGGGAGCTGTTTTTT,CASRAAGTNTGELFF
TRBJ2-7,TRBV2,TRBD2,NA,TGTGCCAGCAGCCTTAGCGGGAGGAGGTACGAGCAGTACTTC,CASSLSGRRYEQYF
TRBJ1-5,TRBV28,NA,NA,TGTGCCAGCAGTTTACGGCGGGCCAATCAGCCCCAGCATTTT,CASSLRRANQPQHF
TRBJ2-3,TRBV5-1,NA,NA,TGCGCCAGCAGCTTGGAGAGGGAGGAAGATACGCAGTATTTT,CASSLEREEDTQYF
TRBJ2-1,TRBV7-3,NA,few,TGTGCCAGCAGCTATCATAAGGGAGGGCAGTTCTTC,CASSYHKGGQFF
TRBJ2-7,TRBV11-2,TRBD1,few,TGTGCCAGCAGCTTATGGTCCAGGGGGTTAGGCGAGCAGTACTTC,CASSLWSRGLGEQYF
TRBJ2-2,TRBV5-5,NA,NA,TGTGCCAGCAGCTTGTTATTACGCCAGGTAGAGACCGGGGAGCTGTTTTTT,CASSLLLRQVETGELFF
TRBJ1-5,TRBV19,NA,few,TGTGCCAGTAGTATCCTTGCAGGCAGCAATCAGCCCCAGCATTTT,CASSILAGSNQPQHF